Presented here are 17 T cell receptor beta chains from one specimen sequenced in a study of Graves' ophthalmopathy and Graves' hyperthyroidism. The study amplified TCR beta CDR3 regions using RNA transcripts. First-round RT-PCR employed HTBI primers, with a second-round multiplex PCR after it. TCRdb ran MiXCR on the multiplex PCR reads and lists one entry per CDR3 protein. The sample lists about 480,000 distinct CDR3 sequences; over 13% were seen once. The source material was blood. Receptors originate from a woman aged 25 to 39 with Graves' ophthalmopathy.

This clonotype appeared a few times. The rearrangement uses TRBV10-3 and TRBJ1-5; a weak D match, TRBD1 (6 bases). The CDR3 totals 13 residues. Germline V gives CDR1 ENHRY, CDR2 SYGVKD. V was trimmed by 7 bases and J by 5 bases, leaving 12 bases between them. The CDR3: CAITDRPDQPQHF. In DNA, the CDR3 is TGTGCCATCACCGACAGGCCCGATCAGCCCCAGCATTTT.

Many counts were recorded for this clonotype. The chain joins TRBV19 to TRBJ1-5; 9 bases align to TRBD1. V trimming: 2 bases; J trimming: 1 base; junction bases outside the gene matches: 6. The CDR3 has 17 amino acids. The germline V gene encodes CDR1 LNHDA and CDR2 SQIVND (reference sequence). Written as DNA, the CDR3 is TGTGCCAGTAGTATAAATGACAGGGGGTTCAGCAATCAGCCCCAGCATTTT. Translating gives CASSINDRGFSNQPQHF. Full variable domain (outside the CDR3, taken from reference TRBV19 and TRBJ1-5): DGGITQSPKYLFRKEGQNVTLSCEQNLNHDAMYWYRQDPGQGLRLIYYSQIVNDFQKGDIAEGYSVSREKKESFPLTVTSAQKNPTAFYLCASSINDRGFSNQPQHFGDGTRLSIL.

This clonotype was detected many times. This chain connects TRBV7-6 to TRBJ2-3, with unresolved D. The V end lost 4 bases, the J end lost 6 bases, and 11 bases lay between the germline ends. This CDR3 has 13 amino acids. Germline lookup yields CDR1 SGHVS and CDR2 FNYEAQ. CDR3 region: CASSYGFRDTQYF. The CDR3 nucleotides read TGTGCCAGCAGCTACGGTTTTAGGGATACGCAGTATTTT.

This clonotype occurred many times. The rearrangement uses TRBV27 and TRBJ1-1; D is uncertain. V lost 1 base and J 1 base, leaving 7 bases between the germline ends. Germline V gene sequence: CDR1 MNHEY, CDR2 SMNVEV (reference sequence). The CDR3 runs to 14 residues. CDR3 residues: CASSLLGRNTEAFF. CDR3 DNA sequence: TGTGCCAGCAGTTTATTGGGAAGGAACACTGAAGCTTTCTTT.

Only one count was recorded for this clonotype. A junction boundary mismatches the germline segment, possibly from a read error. The CDR3 loop is CSVEEQAYYGFTF. The CDR3 DNA is TGCAGCGTTGAAGAACAGGCCTATTATGGCTTCACCTTC. The V and J genes are TRBV29-1 and TRBJ1-2; tentatively, D is TRBD1 (5 bases). The CDR3 is made up of 13 amino acids. Germline V gene sequence: CDR1 SQVTM, CDR2 ANQGSEA. Using reference TRBV29-1 and TRBJ1-2 for the parts outside the CDR3, the full variable domain is SAVISQKPSRDICQRGTSLTIQCQVDSQVTMMFWYRQQPGQSLTLIATANQGSEATYESGFVIDKFPISRPNLTFSTLTVSNMSPEDSSIYLCSVEEQAYYGFTFGSGTRLTVV.

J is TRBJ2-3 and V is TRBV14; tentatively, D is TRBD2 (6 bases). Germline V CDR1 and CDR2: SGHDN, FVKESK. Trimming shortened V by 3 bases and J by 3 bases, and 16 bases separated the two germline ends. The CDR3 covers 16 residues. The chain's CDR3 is CASSHEAAGRTDTQYF. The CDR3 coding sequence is TGTGCCAGCAGCCATGAAGCAGCAGGGAGGACAGATACGCAGTATTTT.

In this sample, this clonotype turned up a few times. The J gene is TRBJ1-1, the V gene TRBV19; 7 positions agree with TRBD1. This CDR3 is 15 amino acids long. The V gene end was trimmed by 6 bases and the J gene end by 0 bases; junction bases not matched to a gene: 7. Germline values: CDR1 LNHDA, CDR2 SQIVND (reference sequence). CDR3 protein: CASSLGRGLNTEAFF. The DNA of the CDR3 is TGTGCCAGTAGCCTCGGGAGGGGGCTGAACACTGAAGCTTTCTTT.

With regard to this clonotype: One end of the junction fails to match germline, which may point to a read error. Here the CDR3 DNA reads TGTGCCAGCAGTTCACCAGAGGCCCAGTACTTC. This sequence encodes CASSSPEAQYF. The rearrangement links TRBV6-5 to TRBJ2-5; D unresolved. The CDR3 runs 11 residues. Germline loops: CDR1 MNHEY, CDR2 SVGAGI.

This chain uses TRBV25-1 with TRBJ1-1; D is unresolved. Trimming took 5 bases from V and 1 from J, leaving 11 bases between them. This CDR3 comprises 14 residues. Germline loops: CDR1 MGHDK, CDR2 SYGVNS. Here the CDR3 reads CASSRAQANTEAFF. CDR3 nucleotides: TGTGCCAGCAGTCGGGCACAAGCGAACACTGAAGCTTTCTTT.

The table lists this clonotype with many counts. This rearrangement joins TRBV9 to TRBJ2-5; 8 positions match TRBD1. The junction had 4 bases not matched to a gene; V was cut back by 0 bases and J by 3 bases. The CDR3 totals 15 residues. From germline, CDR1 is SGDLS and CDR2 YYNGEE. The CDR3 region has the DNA TGTGCCAGCAGCGTAGCCCCGACAGGGGAAGAGACCCAGTACTTC. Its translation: CASSVAPTGEETQYF.

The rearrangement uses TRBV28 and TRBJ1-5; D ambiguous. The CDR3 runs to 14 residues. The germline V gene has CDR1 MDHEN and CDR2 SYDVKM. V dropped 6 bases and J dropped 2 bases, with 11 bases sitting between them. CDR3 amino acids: CASRLWRGNQPQHF. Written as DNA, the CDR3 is TGTGCCAGCAGACTTTGGCGGGGCAATCAGCCCCAGCATTTT.

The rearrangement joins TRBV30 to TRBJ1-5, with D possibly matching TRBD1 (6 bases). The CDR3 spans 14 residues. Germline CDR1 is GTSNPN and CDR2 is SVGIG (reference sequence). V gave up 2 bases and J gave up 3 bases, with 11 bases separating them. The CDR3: CAWSFGQSNQPQHF. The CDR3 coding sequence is TGTGCCTGGAGTTTCGGACAGTCCAATCAGCCCCAGCATTTT.

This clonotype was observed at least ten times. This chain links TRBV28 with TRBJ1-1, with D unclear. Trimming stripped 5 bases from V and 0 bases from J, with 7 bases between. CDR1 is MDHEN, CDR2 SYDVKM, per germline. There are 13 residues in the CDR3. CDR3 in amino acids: CASSESMNTEAFF. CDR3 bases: TGTGCCAGCAGTGAATCTATGAACACTGAAGCTTTCTTT. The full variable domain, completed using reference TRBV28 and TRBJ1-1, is DVKVTQSSRYLVKRTGEKVFLECVQDMDHENMFWYRQDPGLGLRLIYFSYDVKMKEKGDIPEGYSVSREKKERFSLILESASTNQTSMYLCASSESMNTEAFFGQGTRLTVV.

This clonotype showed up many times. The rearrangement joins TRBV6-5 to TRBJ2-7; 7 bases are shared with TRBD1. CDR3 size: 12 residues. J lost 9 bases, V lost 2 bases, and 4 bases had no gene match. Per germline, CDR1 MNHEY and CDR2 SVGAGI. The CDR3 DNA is TGTGCCAGCAGTTACAGGGACAGACGGCAGTACTTC. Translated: CASSYRDRRQYF.

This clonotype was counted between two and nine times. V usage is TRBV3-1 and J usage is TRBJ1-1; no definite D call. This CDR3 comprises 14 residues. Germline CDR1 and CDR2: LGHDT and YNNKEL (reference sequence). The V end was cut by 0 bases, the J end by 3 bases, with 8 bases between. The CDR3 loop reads CASSQEVGYTEAFF. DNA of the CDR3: TGTGCCAGCAGCCAAGAGGTGGGATACACTGAAGCTTTCTTT.

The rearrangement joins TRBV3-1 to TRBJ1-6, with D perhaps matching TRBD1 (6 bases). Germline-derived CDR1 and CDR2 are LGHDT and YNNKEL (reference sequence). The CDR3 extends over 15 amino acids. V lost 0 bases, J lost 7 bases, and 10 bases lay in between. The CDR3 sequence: CASSQEDRSNSPLHF. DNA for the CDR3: TGTGCCAGCAGCCAAGAAGACAGGTCCAATTCACCCCTCCACTTT.

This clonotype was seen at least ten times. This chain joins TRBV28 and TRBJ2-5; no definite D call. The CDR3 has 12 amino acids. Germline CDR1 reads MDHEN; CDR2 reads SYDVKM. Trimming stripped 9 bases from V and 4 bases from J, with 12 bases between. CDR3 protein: CASPTRVETQYF. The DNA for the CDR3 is TGTGCCAGTCCGACAAGGGTAGAGACCCAGTACTTC.